In its sample, the clone carrying this T cell receptor (beta chain) was seen once. V was clipped by 3 bases and J by 5 bases; unmatched bases: 10. Germline V gene lookup returns CDR1 SGHRS and CDR2 YFSETQ. The CDR3 consists of 15 residues. These data belong to a study of blood T cell repertoires in COVID-19. Study-level background: The United States, Italy and Spain provided the acute and convalescent COVID-19 samples. Sources were T cells, B-cell-depleted T cells, or PBMCs; the material itself was cDNA or gDNA.

In the original workflow: The assay estimated nucleated cells by amplifying reference gene primers. Data came from immunoSEQ multiplex PCR; TCRdb stores just in-frame clones and leaves some out. Clone size and the V and J calls come from that table; the DNA yielded D and trimming. The sample has 250,000 to 350,000 clones; approximately 88% are singletons. The chain combines TRBV5-1 with TRBJ2-7; 8 nucleotides line up with TRBD2. Material: peripheral blood. The sequence was obtained from a woman in her thirties or forties who had recovered from COVID-19. Here the CDR3 reads CASSYGAGAVHEQYF. DNA for the CDR3: TGCGCCAGCAGCTATGGAGCGGGAGCCGTCCACGAGCAGTACTTC.